Below are 32 T cell receptor beta chains sequenced from a single sample in a study of blood T cell repertoires in COVID-19. TCRdb's table, derived via immunoSEQ multiplex PCR, lists solely in-frame clones and lacks some. The table records approximately 230,000 clones, 87% of them present only once. The sequenced sample was peripheral blood. These receptors came from a young man with active or convalescent COVID-19.

The rearrangement uses TRBV7-9 and TRBJ1-2, with TRBD1 as a possible D gene (5 bases). V lost 1 base and J 4 bases, leaving 13 bases between the germline ends. Per the germline V gene, CDR1 is SEHNR and CDR2 is FQNEAQ (reference sequence). The CDR3 is 15 amino acids. CDR3 DNA sequence: TGTGCCAGCAGCTTAGAGGGCAGGGTGGCCTATGGCTACACCTTC. Amino acid sequence: CASSLEGRVAYGYTF.

V usage is TRBV7-6 and J usage is TRBJ1-2; D is undetermined. V gave up 1 base and J gave up 4 bases, with 7 bases separating them. Germline CDR1 is SGHVS and CDR2 is FNYEAQ. There are 13 residues in the CDR3. The CDR3 protein is CASSLEPGYGYTF. The CDR3 coding sequence is TGTGCCAGCAGCTTAGAGCCGGGCTATGGCTACACCTTC.

This clone came up a few times. The V gene is TRBV18, the J gene TRBJ1-1; 7 positions match TRBD1. Per germline, CDR1 KGHSH and CDR2 LQKENI. This CDR3 has 13 amino acids. The V segment lost 2 bases and the J segment 5 bases; nucleotides outside the gene matches: 2. The CDR3 DNA follows: TGTGCCAGCTCACCAGACAGGGAAACTGAAGCTTTCTTT. As protein: CASSPDRETEAFF. Filled out from reference TRBV18 and TRBJ1-1, the complete variable domain reads NAGVMQNPRHLVRRRGQEARLRCSPMKGHSHVYWYRQLPEEGLKFMVYLQKENIIDESGMPKERFSAEFPKEGPSILRIQQVVRGDSAAYFCASSPDRETEAFFGQGTRLTVV.

The chain combines TRBV18 with TRBJ1-2, with 8 bases lining up with TRBD1. V lost 3 bases to trimming and J lost 2 bases; unmatched junction nucleotides: 5. Germline V gives CDR1 KGHSH, CDR2 LQKENI. This CDR3 spans 15 amino acids. In nucleotides, the CDR3 is TGTGCCAGCTCACCTGGGGGACAGGCAAACTATGGCTACACCTTC. As protein: CASSPGGQANYGYTF.

The V and J genes are TRBV30 and TRBJ1-2; D is possibly TRBD1 (6 bases). The CDR3 is made up of 14 amino acids. V lost 6 bases to trimming and J lost 1 base, with 15 bases between them. Per germline, CDR1 GTSNPN and CDR2 SVGIG (reference sequence). CDR3 residues: CACSTGFGNYGYTF. The CDR3 nucleotides are TGTGCCTGCTCAACAGGGTTCGGTAACTATGGCTACACCTTC.

CDR3 sequence: CASSPGQLGSGYTF. The DNA of the CDR3 is TGTGCCAGCAGCCCGGGACAGTTAGGAAGTGGCTACACCTTC. This rearrangement joins TRBV11-2 to TRBJ1-2; 7 bases are shared with TRBD1. The CDR3 has 14 amino acids. CDR1 and CDR2 from the germline V gene are SGHAT and FQNNGV. V lost 5 bases, J lost 7 bases, and 10 bases stayed unmatched.

The rearrangement joins TRBV2 to TRBJ1-1; 8 bases match TRBD1. The CDR3 loop spans 11 amino acids. The junction had 4 bases not matched to a gene; V was cut back by 6 bases and J by 10 bases. CDR1 and CDR2 (germline): SNHLY, FYNNEI. In nucleotides, the CDR3 is TGTGCCAGCAGCCCTGACAGGGGAGCTTTCTTT. Translated, it gives CASSPDRGAFF. Looking up the rest from reference TRBV2 and TRBJ1-1 gives the full variable domain: EPEVTQTPSHQVTQMGQEVILRCVPISNHLYFYWYRQILGQKVEFLVSFYNNEISEKSEIFDDQFSVERPDGSNFTLKIRSTKLEDSAMYFCASSPDRGAFFGQGTRLTVV.

This rearrangement joins TRBV12-5 to TRBJ1-2; no definite D call. The ends were cut back, 0 bases at V and 6 bases at J, with 8 bases in the middle. Germline lookup yields CDR1 LGHNT and CDR2 FRNRAP. The CDR3 sequence is 13 residues long. The CDR3 DNA reads as TGTGCTAGTGGTTTGGTACCCGGGGATGGCTACACCTTC. This encodes CASGLVPGDGYTF.

J is TRBJ1-1 and V is TRBV6-2 or TRBV6-3, with 9 bases aligning to TRBD1. V shed 5 bases, J shed 5 bases, and the junction held 6 bases outside the gene matches. The germline CDR1 and CDR2 sequences are MNHEY and SVGEGT. This CDR3 is 14 amino acids long. CDR3 region: CASSLIQGATEAFF. Here the CDR3 DNA reads TGTGCCAGCAGTCTCATACAGGGGGCGACTGAAGCTTTCTTT.

This chain links TRBV5-1 with TRBJ1-1; D is unresolved. CDR3 size: 13 residues. Germline CDR1 is SGHRS and CDR2 is YFSETQ. Trimming left V 2 bases short and J 4 bases short, with 9 bases between. The CDR3 DNA reads TGCGCCAGCAGCTTTATGAGTGGCACTGAAGCTTTCTTT. Its translation is CASSFMSGTEAFF. The variable domain in full, with the rest retrieved from reference TRBV5-1 and TRBJ1-1, is KAGVTQTPRYLIKTRGQQVTLSCSPISGHRSVSWYQQTPGQGLQFLFEYFSETQRNKGNFPGRFSGRQFSNSRSEMNVSTLELGDSALYLCASSFMSGTEAFFGQGTRLTVV.

CDR3 nucleotides: TGTGCCAGCAGACCGGGACAGACGAGATATGGCTACACCTTC. Amino acids: CASRPGQTRYGYTF. The chain carries TRBV6-5 and TRBJ1-2; the match to TRBD1 covers 7 bases. The CDR3 runs 14 residues. Germline CDR1 reads MNHEY; CDR2 reads SVGAGI. J was trimmed by 5 bases and V by 6 bases; bases with no gene match: 9.

This clone was seen only once. The V call is TRBV27, the J call TRBJ1-1; 7 nucleotides match TRBD1. CDR3 length equals 14 residues. From germline, CDR1 is MNHEY and CDR2 SMNVEV (reference sequence). The V and J ends lost 7 bases and 6 bases, in that order; junction bases with no gene match: 11. The CDR3 protein is CASTPAPDRAEAFF. The CDR3 DNA follows: TGTGCCAGCACTCCTGCTCCCGACAGGGCTGAAGCTTTCTTT.

The J gene is TRBJ2-3, the V gene TRBV6-5, with TRBD1 matching 7 bases. J lost 5 bases, V lost 5 bases, and 10 bases had no gene match. Germline V gene sequence: CDR1 MNHEY, CDR2 SVGAGI. The CDR3 runs 15 residues. The CDR3 DNA sequence: TGTGCCAGCAGTAAAACCGGGACAGTGAGAGATACGCAGTATTTT. It yields the protein CASSKTGTVRDTQYF.

J is TRBJ2-2 and V is TRBV27, with TRBD1 matching 7 bases. The CDR3 has 16 amino acids. Germline V gives CDR1 MNHEY, CDR2 SMNVEV (reference sequence). V gave up 4 bases and J gave up 5 bases; unmatched junction bases: 10. The CDR3 coding sequence is TGTGCCAGCAGTTCAGAGGCAGGGGGTAGGACCGGGGAGCTGTTTTTT. This sequence encodes CASSSEAGGRTGELFF.

This chain uses TRBV5-5 with TRBJ2-7; D is possibly TRBD2 (6 bases). The germline V gene has CDR1 SGHKS and CDR2 YYEKEE (reference sequence). The CDR3 length is 16 residues. V was pared by 1 base and J by 6 bases, with 20 bases between. The CDR3 sequence: CASSLLFSAGIREQYF. Written as DNA, the CDR3 is TGTGCCAGCAGCTTGCTCTTTTCGGCGGGAATCCGCGAGCAGTACTTC.

This chain links TRBV27 with TRBJ2-7, with TRBD2 identical over 8 bases. Germline V gene data show CDR1 as MNHEY and CDR2 as SMNVEV (reference sequence). The CDR3 has 15 residues. The ends lost 1 base at V and 0 bases at J; junction bases unmatched: 2. The CDR3 region is CASSLLAGTSYEQYF. DNA of the CDR3: TGTGCCAGCAGTTTATTAGCGGGGACCTCCTACGAGCAGTACTTC.

The chain joins TRBV29-1 to TRBJ2-5; 10 bases line up with TRBD2. J lost 5 bases, V lost 6 bases, and 9 bases had no gene match. The germline V gene encodes CDR1 SQVTM and CDR2 ANQGSEA. The CDR3 contains 14 residues. The CDR3 nucleotides are TGCAGCGTGGGTCAGCGGGGGGGCCGGGAGACCCAGTACTTC. Translating gives CSVGQRGGRETQYF. Together with reference TRBV29-1 and TRBJ2-5, the CDR3 gives the full variable domain: SAVISQKPSRDICQRGTSLTIQCQVDSQVTMMFWYRQQPGQSLTLIATANQGSEATYESGFVIDKFPISRPNLTFSTLTVSNMSPEDSSIYLCSVGQRGGRETQYFGPGTRLLVL.

About this clone itself: This specimen includes other DNA sequences encoding the same CDR3. The V and J genes are TRBV27 and TRBJ2-2; the D gene is possibly TRBD1 (6 bases). Trimming stripped 6 bases from V and 6 bases from J, with 17 bases between. Germline V gives CDR1 MNHEY, CDR2 SMNVEV (reference sequence). The CDR3 is 15 residues long. In DNA form, the CDR3 reads TGTGCCAGCAGAACCGGGACATCAAAAGCCGGGGAGCTGTTTTTT. Residues: CASRTGTSKAGELFF.

This clone has just one count. J is TRBJ1-2 and V is TRBV11-2, with 9 bases matching TRBD1. CDR1 and CDR2 from the germline V gene are SGHAT and FQNNGV. With 6 bases clipped from V and 4 bases from J, the junction kept 6 bases outside the gene matches. This CDR3 region has 14 residues. CDR3 in amino acids: CASSSDRGIYGYTF. CDR3 DNA sequence: TGTGCCAGCAGTTCGGACAGGGGTATCTATGGCTACACCTTC. Full variable domain (remainder filled in from reference TRBV11-2 and TRBJ1-2): EAGVAQSPRYKIIEKRQSVAFWCNPISGHATLYWYQQILGQGPKLLIQFQNNGVVDDSQLPKDRFSAERLKGVDSTLKIQPAKLEDSAVYLCASSSDRGIYGYTFGSGTRLTVV.

The rearrangement joins TRBV6-5 to TRBJ1-2; 10 nucleotides line up with TRBD1. Germline V lookup: CDR1 MNHEY, CDR2 SVGAGI. The CDR3 covers 15 residues. V trimming: 0 bases; J trimming: 3 bases; junction bases outside the gene matches: 1. CDR3 protein: CASSYSTGGYYGYTF. In nucleotides, the CDR3 is TGTGCCAGCAGTTACTCGACAGGGGGCTACTATGGCTACACCTTC.

This chain connects TRBV2 to TRBJ1-2; D is perhaps TRBD1 (5 bases). The V end was cut by 8 bases, the J end by 8 bases, with 9 bases between. Germline V lookup: CDR1 SNHLY, CDR2 FYNNEI. The CDR3 totals 10 residues. CDR3 bases: TGTGCCAGCTTGGGGCGAGGCTACACCTTC. It specifies CASLGRGYTF.

V gene TRBV6-4 combines with J gene TRBJ2-2, with TRBD1 matching over 8 bases. Trimming removed 5 bases from V and 2 bases from J; junction bases left unmatched: 7. Germline V gives CDR1 MRHNA, CDR2 SNTAGT. The length of the CDR3 is 16 residues. The CDR3 region has the DNA TGTGCCAGCAGTCGAGCAGGGGGCTCTAACACCGGGGAGCTGTTTTTT. This encodes CASSRAGGSNTGELFF.

The chain has TRBV6-1 and TRBJ1-5; the D gene is possibly TRBD1 (6 bases). Germline CDR1 reads MNHNS; CDR2 reads SASEGT. The CDR3 is 15 residues long. Trimming stripped 5 bases from V and 3 bases from J, with 14 bases between. CDR3: CASSHHDRPNQPQHF. Written as DNA, the CDR3 is TGTGCCAGCAGTCATCACGACAGGCCCAATCAGCCCCAGCATTTT.

The chain employs TRBV7-9 and TRBJ1-2; tentative D call: TRBD1 (5 bases). Per germline, CDR1 SEHNR and CDR2 FQNEAQ (reference sequence). V lost 8 bases, J lost 5 bases, and 15 bases lay in between. The CDR3 loop spans 13 amino acids. This CDR3 reads CASRLGEGYGYTF. The CDR3 DNA is TGTGCCAGCCGCCTGGGGGAGGGGTATGGCTACACCTTC.

The chain combines TRBV7-2 with TRBJ2-6, with D perhaps TRBD2 (5 bases). The CDR3 loop spans 17 amino acids. Trimming left V 2 bases short and J 0 bases short, with 11 bases between. Per the germline V gene, CDR1 is SGHTA and CDR2 is FQGNSA. This chain's CDR3 is CASSLNPRGSGANVLTF. The CDR3 DNA follows: TGTGCCAGCAGCTTAAATCCTCGGGGCTCTGGGGCCAACGTCCTGACTTTC.

V gene TRBV11-3 combines with J gene TRBJ2-1; D ambiguous. Germline V gives CDR1 SGHNT, CDR2 YENEEA. The CDR3 is 15 residues long. Deletions cut 0 bases from V and 0 bases from J, with 6 bases between. The CDR3 DNA sequence: TGTGCCAGCAGCTTAGACCCGAGCTCCTACAATGAGCAGTTCTTC. It is translated as CASSLDPSSYNEQFF. The variable domain in full, completed from reference TRBV11-3 and TRBJ2-1, reads EAGVVQSPRYKIIEKKQPVAFWCNPISGHNTLYWYLQNLGQGPELLIRYENEEAVDDSQLPKDRFSAERLKGVDSTLKIQPAELGDSAVYLCASSLDPSSYNEQFFGPGTRLTVL.

The V call is TRBV5-1, the J call TRBJ1-5, with 8 bases identical to TRBD1. CDR1 and CDR2 from the germline V gene are SGHRS and YFSETQ. V shed 4 bases, J shed 2 bases, and the junction held 11 bases outside the gene matches. The CDR3 runs to 17 residues. The CDR3 DNA is TGCGCCAGCAGCCCAGGGGGCGCGGGAGGGGGCAATCAGCCCCAGCATTTT. Translation: CASSPGGAGGGNQPQHF.

This clone was counted a single time. The chain joins TRBV28 to TRBJ2-7; 8 nucleotides align to TRBD1. From germline, CDR1 is MDHEN and CDR2 SYDVKM. The CDR3 is 15 amino acids. Trimming at V came to 4 bases and at J to 2 bases, leaving 7 bases not matched to a gene. The CDR3 coding sequence is TGTGCCAGCAGTTCCCCCCCAGGGGGCGCCTACGAGCAGTACTTC. This encodes CASSSPPGGAYEQYF.

The rearrangement links TRBV6-2 or TRBV6-3 to TRBJ1-2; D is possibly TRBD1 (5 bases). V lost 6 bases, J lost 6 bases, and 20 bases lay in between. Germline loops: CDR1 MNHEY, CDR2 SVGEGT. The CDR3 is made up of 15 amino acids. CDR3: CASSPLIRGADGYTF. In DNA, the CDR3 is TGTGCCAGCAGCCCTCTTATTAGGGGCGCGGATGGCTACACCTTC.

The genes are TRBV5-4 and TRBJ2-5; 7 bases line up with TRBD1. Germline V gives CDR1 SGHNT, CDR2 YYREEE (reference sequence). The CDR3 is 13 amino acids. The V gene end was trimmed by 4 bases and the J gene end by 2 bases; junction bases not matched to a gene: 2. DNA for the CDR3: TGTGCCAGCAGCCTCAGGGGGCAAGAGACCCAGTACTTC. Its protein product is CASSLRGQETQYF.

J is TRBJ2-7 and V is TRBV3-1 (or the pseudogene TRBV3-2), with 8 bases that match TRBD1. The germline gives CDR1 LGHDT, CDR2 YNNKEL (reference sequence). This CDR3 contains 13 residues. V lost 9 bases and J lost 4; bases outside the gene matches: 8. Written as DNA, the CDR3 is TGTGCCAGACCGGGACAGGAGACTTACGAGCAGTACTTC. Translation: CARPGQETYEQYF.

The chain combines TRBV30 with TRBJ1-6; the match to TRBD1 covers 8 bases. CDR3 length: 14 amino acids. The germline V gene has CDR1 GTSNPN and CDR2 SVGIG (reference sequence). After removal of 0 bases from V and 9 bases from J, the junction contained 4 bases not matched to a gene. This CDR3 is CAWSVGQGGSPLHF. The CDR3 DNA reads as TGTGCCTGGAGTGTAGGACAGGGAGGTTCACCCCTCCACTTT.